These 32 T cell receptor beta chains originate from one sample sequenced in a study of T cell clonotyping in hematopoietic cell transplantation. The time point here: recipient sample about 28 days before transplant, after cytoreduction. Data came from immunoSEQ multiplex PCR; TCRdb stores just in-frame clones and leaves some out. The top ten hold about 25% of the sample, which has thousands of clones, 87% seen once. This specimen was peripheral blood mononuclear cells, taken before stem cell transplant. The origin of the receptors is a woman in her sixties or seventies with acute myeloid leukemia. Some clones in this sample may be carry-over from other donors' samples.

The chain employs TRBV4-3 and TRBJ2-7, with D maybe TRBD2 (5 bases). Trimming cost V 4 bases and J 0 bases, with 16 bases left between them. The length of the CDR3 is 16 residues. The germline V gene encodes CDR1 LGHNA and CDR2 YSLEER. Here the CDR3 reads CASSPASGVNSYEQYF. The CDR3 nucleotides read TGCGCCAGCAGCCCCGCATCCGGGGTGAACTCCTACGAGCAGTACTTC.

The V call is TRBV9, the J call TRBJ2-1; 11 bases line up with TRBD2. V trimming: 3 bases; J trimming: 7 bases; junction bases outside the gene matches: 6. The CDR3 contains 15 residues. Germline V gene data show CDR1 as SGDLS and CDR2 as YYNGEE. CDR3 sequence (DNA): TGTGCCAGCAGCGAGGGTAGCGGGAGGGGAAATGAGCAGTTCTTC. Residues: CASSEGSGRGNEQFF.

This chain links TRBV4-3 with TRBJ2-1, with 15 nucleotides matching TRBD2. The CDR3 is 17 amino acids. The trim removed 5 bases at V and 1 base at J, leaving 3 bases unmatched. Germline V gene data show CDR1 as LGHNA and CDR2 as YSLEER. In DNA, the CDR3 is TGCGCCAGCAGCTGGACTAGCGGGAGGGATTCCTACAATGAGCAGTTCTTC. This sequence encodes CASSWTSGRDSYNEQFF.

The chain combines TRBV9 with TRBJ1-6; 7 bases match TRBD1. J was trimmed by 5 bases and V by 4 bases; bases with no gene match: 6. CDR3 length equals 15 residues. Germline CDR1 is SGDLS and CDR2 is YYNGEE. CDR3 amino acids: CASSPPGQNNSPLHF. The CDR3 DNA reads TGTGCCAGCAGCCCTCCGGGACAGAATAATTCACCCCTCCACTTT.

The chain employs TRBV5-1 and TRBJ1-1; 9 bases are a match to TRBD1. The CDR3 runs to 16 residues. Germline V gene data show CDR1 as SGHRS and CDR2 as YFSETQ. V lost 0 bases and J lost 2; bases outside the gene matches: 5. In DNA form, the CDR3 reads TGCGCCAGCAGCTTGGGGGGGGACAGGGAAAACACTGAAGCTTTCTTT. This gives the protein CASSLGGDRENTEAFF.

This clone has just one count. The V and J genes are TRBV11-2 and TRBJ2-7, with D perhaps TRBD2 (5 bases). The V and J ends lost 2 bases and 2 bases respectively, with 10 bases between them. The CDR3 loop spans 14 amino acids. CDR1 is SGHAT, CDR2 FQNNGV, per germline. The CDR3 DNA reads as TGTGCCAGCAGCTTAATTGCGGGCACCTACGAGCAGTACTTC. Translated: CASSLIAGTYEQYF.

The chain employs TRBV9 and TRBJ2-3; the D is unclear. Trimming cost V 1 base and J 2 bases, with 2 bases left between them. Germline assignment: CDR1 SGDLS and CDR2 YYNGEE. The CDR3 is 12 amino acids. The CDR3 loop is CASSVNTDTQYF. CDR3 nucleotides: TGTGCCAGCAGCGTAAACACAGATACGCAGTATTTT. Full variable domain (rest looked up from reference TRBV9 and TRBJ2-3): DSGVTQTPKHLITATGQRVTLRCSPRSGDLSVYWYQQSLDQGLQFLIQYYNGEERAKGNILERFSAQQFPDLHSELNLSSLELGDSALYFCASSVNTDTQYFGPGTRLTVL.

The CDR3: CLSRRENGNEQFF. The CDR3 DNA reads as TGTCTCTCTCGGCGGGAGAACGGCAATGAGCAGTTCTTC. The chain recombines TRBV7-9 with TRBJ2-1; 7 bases line up with TRBD2. The CDR3 runs to 13 residues. Per germline, CDR1 SEHNR and CDR2 FQNEAQ (reference sequence).

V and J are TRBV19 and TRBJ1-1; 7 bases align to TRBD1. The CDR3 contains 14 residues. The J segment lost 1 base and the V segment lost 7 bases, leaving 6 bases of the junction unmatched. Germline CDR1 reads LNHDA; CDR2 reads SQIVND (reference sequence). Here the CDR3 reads CASIRGGRNTEAFF. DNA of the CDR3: TGTGCCAGTATTCGAGGGGGCAGGAACACTGAAGCTTTCTTT.

CDR3 protein: CASSPYRGRKNTEAFF. In nucleotides, the CDR3 is TGCGCCAGCAGCCCTTACAGGGGGCGGAAGAACACTGAAGCTTTCTTT. The genes are TRBV5-1 and TRBJ1-1; the match to TRBD1 covers 9 bases. Germline V gene lookup returns CDR1 SGHRS and CDR2 YFSETQ. This CDR3 has 16 amino acids. With V trimmed by 4 bases and J by 1 base, 8 bases remained unmatched.

The CDR3 DNA sequence: TGTGCCAGCAGCTTTCTTGACAGTCCTAACTATGGCTACACCTTC. Translating gives CASSFLDSPNYGYTF. The chain couples TRBV5-4 to TRBJ1-2; D is possibly TRBD1 (5 bases). The V end was cut by 2 bases, the J end by 0 bases, with 11 bases between. Per germline, CDR1 SGHNT and CDR2 YYREEE (reference sequence). This CDR3 has 15 amino acids.

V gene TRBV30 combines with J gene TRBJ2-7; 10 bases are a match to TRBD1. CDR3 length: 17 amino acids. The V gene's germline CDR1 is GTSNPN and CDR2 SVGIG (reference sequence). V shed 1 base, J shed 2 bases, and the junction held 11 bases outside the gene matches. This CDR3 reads CAWSARTGGNSAYEQYF. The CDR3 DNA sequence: TGTGCCTGGAGTGCCCGGACAGGGGGAAATTCTGCCTACGAGCAGTACTTC.

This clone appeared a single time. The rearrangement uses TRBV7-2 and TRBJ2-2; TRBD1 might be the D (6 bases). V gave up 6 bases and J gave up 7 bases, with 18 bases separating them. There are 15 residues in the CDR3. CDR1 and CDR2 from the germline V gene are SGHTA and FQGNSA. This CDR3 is CASRTGTGRGGELFF. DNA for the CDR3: TGTGCCAGCAGAACAGGGACGGGACGGGGCGGGGAGCTGTTTTTT.

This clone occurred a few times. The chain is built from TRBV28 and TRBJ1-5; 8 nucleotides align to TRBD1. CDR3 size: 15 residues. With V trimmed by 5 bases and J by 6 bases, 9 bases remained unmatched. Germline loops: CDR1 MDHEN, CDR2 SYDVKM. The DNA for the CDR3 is TGTGCCAGCAGTCTTCACTTGACAGGGGTTCAGCCCCAGCATTTT. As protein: CASSLHLTGVQPQHF.

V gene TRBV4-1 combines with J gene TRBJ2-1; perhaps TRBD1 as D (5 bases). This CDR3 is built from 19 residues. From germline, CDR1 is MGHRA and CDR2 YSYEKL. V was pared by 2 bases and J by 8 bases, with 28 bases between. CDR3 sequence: CASSQSIVRMRALGDEQFF. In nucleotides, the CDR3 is TGCGCCAGCAGCCAAAGTATAGTCAGGATGAGAGCCTTAGGGGATGAGCAGTTCTTC.

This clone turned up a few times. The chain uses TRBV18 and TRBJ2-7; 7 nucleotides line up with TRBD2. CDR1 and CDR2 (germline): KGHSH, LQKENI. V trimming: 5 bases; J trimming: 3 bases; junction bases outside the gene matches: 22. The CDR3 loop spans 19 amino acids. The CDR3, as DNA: TGTGCCAGCTCAGCACGAGGGGACCGGACTAGAGGAAGAATCTACGAGCAGTACGTC. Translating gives CASSARGDRTRGRIYEQYV.

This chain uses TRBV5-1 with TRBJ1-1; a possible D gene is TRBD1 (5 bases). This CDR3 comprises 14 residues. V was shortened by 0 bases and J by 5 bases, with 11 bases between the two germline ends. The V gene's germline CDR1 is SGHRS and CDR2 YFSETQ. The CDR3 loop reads CASSLDARGTEAFF. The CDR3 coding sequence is TGCGCCAGCAGCTTGGACGCCCGGGGGACTGAAGCTTTCTTT.

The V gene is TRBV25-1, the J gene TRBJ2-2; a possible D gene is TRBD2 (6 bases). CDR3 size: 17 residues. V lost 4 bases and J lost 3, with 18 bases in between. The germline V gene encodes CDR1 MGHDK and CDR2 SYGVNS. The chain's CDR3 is CASSAVPGGEDTGELFF. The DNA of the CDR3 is TGTGCCAGCAGTGCTGTGCCCGGGGGAGAAGACACCGGGGAGCTGTTTTTT.

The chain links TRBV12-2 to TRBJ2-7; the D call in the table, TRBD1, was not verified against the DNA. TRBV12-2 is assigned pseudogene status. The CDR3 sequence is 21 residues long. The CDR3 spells CASRLQRQLGGGGTGELGQYV. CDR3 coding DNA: TGTGCAAGTCGCTTACAAAGGCAATTAGGGGGCGGCGGGACAGGGGAGTTGGGGCAGTACGTC.

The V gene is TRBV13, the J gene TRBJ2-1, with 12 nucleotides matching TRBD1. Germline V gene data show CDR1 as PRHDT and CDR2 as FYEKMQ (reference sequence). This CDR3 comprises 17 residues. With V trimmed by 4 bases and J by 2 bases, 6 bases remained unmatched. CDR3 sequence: CASSSSGTGGPYNEQFF. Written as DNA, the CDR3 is TGTGCCAGCAGCTCCTCTGGGACAGGGGGCCCCTACAATGAGCAGTTCTTC.

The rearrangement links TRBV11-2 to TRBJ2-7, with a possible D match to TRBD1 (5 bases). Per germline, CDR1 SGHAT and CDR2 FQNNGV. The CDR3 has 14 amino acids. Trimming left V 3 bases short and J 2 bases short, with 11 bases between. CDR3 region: CASSFGAGPYEQYF. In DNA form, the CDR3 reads TGTGCCAGCAGCTTTGGGGCAGGCCCCTACGAGCAGTACTTC. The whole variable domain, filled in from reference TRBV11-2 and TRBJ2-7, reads EAGVAQSPRYKIIEKRQSVAFWCNPISGHATLYWYQQILGQGPKLLIQFQNNGVVDDSQLPKDRFSAERLKGVDSTLKIQPAKLEDSAVYLCASSFGAGPYEQYFGPGTRLTVT.

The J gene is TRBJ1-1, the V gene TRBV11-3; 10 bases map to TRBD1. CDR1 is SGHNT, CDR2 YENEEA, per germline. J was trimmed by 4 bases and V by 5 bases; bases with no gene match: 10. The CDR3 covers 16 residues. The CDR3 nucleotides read TGTGCCAGCAGCCCCGGGACAGGGGCCCGCCGCACTGAAGCTTTCTTT. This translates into CASSPGTGARRTEAFF.

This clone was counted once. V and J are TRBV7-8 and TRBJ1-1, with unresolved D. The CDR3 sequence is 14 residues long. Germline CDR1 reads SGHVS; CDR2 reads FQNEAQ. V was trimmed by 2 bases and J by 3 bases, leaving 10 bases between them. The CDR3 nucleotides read TGTGCCAGCAGCTTACCCTCGGCGGACACTGAAGCTTTCTTT. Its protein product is CASSLPSADTEAFF.

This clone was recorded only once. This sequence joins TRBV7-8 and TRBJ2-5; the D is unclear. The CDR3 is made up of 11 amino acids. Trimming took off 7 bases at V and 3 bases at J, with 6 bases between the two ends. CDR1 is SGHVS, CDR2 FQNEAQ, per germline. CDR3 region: CASTQEETQYF. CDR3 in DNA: TGTGCCAGCACCCAAGAAGAGACCCAGTACTTC.

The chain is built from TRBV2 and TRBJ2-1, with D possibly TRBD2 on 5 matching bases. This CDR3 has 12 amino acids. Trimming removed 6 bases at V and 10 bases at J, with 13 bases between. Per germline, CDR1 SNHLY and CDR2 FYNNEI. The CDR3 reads CASSGTSREQFF. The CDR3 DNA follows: TGTGCCAGCAGCGGAACTAGTAGGGAGCAGTTCTTC.

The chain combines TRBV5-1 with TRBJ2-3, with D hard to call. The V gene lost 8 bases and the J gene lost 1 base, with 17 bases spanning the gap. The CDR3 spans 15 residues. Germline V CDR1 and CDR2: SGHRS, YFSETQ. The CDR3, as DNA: TGCGCCAGTTCGACACTCCGTTCGGGCACAGATACGCAGTATTTT. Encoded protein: CASSTLRSGTDTQYF.

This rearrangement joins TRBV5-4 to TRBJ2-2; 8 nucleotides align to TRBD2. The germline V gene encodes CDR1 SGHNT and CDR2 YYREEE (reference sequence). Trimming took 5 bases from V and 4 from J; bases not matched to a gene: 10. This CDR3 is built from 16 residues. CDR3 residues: CASRPSEREITGELFF. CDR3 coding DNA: TGTGCCAGCAGACCGAGCGAGCGGGAGATCACCGGGGAGCTGTTTTTT.

The CDR3 DNA reads TGTGCCAGCAGGTACAGGGACAGGGGCTCGGTAGGAGCTTTCTTT. It is translated as CASRYRDRGSVGAFF. This rearrangement joins TRBV12-1 to TRBJ1-1; the DNA was not compared with TRBD1, the D call given in the table. TRBV12-1 constitutes a pseudogene. The CDR3 loop spans 15 amino acids.

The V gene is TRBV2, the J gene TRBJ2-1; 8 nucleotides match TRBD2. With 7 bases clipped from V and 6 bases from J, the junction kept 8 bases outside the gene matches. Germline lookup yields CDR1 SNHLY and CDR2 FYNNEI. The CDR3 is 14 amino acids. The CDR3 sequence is CASTLGLGLNEQFF. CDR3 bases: TGTGCCAGCACCCTGGGACTAGGCCTCAATGAGCAGTTCTTC.

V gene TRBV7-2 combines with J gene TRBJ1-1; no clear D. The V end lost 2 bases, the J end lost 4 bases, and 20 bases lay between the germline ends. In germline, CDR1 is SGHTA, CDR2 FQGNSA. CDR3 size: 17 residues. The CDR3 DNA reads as TGTGCCAGCAGCTTAAACCACGGGCGGGTCCTACGCACTGAAGCTTTCTTT. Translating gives CASSLNHGRVLRTEAFF.

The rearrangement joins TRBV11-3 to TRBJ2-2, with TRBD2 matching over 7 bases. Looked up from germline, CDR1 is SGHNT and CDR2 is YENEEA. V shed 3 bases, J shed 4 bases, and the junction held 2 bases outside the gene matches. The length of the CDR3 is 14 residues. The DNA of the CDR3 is TGTGCCAGCAGCTTGGGGGGGTTCACCGGGGAGCTGTTTTTT. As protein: CASSLGGFTGELFF.

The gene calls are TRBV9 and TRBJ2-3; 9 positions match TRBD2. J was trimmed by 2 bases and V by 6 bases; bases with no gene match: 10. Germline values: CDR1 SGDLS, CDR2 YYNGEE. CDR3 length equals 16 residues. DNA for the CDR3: TGTGCCAGCACCCCAACCAGCGGGAGGCTCACAGATACGCAGTATTTT. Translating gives CASTPTSGRLTDTQYF.